These T cell receptor beta chains were read from a single sample in a study of blood T cell repertoires in COVID-19. Produced via immunoSEQ multiplex PCR; TCRdb's table is partial and in-frame only. The profile shows over 130,000 clones, roughly 87% of them singletons. The sequenced sample consisted of peripheral blood. These receptors came from a woman aged 60 to 75 with active or convalescent COVID-19. The CDR3 runs from the conserved cysteine through the conserved F or W. A D gene is named only where the DNA matches it firmly. The listing skips clone size in some rows; elsewhere it reads once, few, many or a size class.

d_call,j_call,clone_size,v_call,cdr3_nt,cdr3_aa
-,TRBJ2-1,-,TRBV9,TGTGCCAGCGCCCCTGGCCTTTTCTCAAACAATGAGCAGTTCTTC,CASAPGLFSNNEQFF
TRBD1,TRBJ2-7,-,TRBV28,TGTGCCAGCAGTGGACCGGGACAGGGCCTCAAGCAGTACTTC,CASSGPGQGLKQYF
-,TRBJ2-5,-,TRBV9,TGTGCCAGCAGCGTCAGGGAACAAGAGACCCAGTACTTC,CASSVREQETQYF
TRBD1,TRBJ2-2,-,TRBV3-1/TRBV3-2,TGTGCCAGCAGCCCCCCCCCAATGACAGGGAGCACCGGGGAGCTGTTTTTT,CASSPPPMTGSTGELFF
-,TRBJ1-1,-,TRBV6-6,TGTGCCAGCAGTTCAGGGAACACTGAAGCTTTCTTT,CASSSGNTEAFF
-,TRBJ2-5,-,TRBV27,TGTGCCAGCAGTTCGCCCCGGGAGTCAGAGACCCAGTACTTC,CASSSPRESETQYF
TRBD1,TRBJ1-3,-,TRBV4-3,TGCGCCAGCAGCCAAGAAGGGGGCCGGGGGACTGGAAACACCATATATTTT,CASSQEGGRGTGNTIYF
TRBD2,TRBJ2-1,few,TRBV4-1,TGCGCCAGCAGCCACCCGGGACTAGCGGGGGGACCTACTCACAATGAGCAGTTCTTC,CASSHPGLAGGPTHNEQFF
TRBD2,TRBJ2-5,-,TRBV6-5,TGTGCCACGACTAGCGGGTATCAAGAGACCCAGTACTTC,CATTSGYQETQYF
-,TRBJ2-1,-,TRBV7-8,TGTGCCAGCAGCTTAGGGAGGGTATATACGAATGAGCAGTTCTTC,CASSLGRVYTNEQFF
-,TRBJ2-5,-,TRBV6-5,TGTGCCAGCAGGATCGGCTTGTCGGGGACCCAGTACTTC,CASRIGLSGTQYF
TRBD2,TRBJ2-3,-,TRBV5-8,TGTGCCAGCAGCTCCAGGACTAGCGGGGGTGATACGCAGTATTTT,CASSSRTSGGDTQYF
TRBD2,TRBJ2-7,-,TRBV9,TGTGCCAGCAGCCAAGCTAGCGGGGGGGCCTACGAGCAGTACTTC,CASSQASGGAYEQYF
-,TRBJ2-3,-,TRBV11-2,TGTGCCAGCAGCGCCCCCCGACTAGTGTTTAGCACAGATACGCAGTATTTT,CASSAPRLVFSTDTQYF
TRBD1,TRBJ1-1,-,TRBV6-2/TRBV6-3,TGTGCCAGCAGTCCATGGACAGGGCGTATGAACACTGAAGCTTTCTTT,CASSPWTGRMNTEAFF
TRBD2,TRBJ2-3,-,TRBV6-5,TGTGCCAGCTCTTATAAGCGGGGGGCCACAGATACGCAGTATTTT,CASSYKRGATDTQYF
TRBD2,TRBJ2-1,-,TRBV20-1,TGCAGTGCTAGTGAAGCGGCTAGCGGCCACAATGAGCAGTTCTTC,CSASEAASGHNEQFF
-,TRBJ2-2,few,TRBV7-7,TGTGCTAGCAGCTTAGTGGCCACCGGGGAGCTGTTTTTT,CASSLVATGELFF
TRBD1,TRBJ1-2,-,TRBV18,TGTGCCAGCTCACCCATACAGGGGGCGGAGTATGGCTACACCTTC,CASSPIQGAEYGYTF
TRBD1,TRBJ1-5,-,TRBV30,TGTGCCTGGAGCAGGGGGTTGGATCAGCCCCAGCATTTT,CAWSRGLDQPQHF
-,TRBJ2-3,-,TRBV19,TGTGCCAGTAGTCTCGGGGATGAGTCCACAGATACGCAGTATTTT,CASSLGDESTDTQYF
-,TRBJ2-3,-,TRBV4-3,TGCGCCAGCAGCCAAGTTTGGGAGGCAGATACGCAGTATTTT,CASSQVWEADTQYF
TRBD2,TRBJ2-1,once,TRBV7-2,TGTGCCAGCAGCTTCCATCGCGGGGGATCCTACAATGAGCAGTTCTTC,CASSFHRGGSYNEQFF
TRBD2,TRBJ2-2,-,TRBV19,TGTGCCAGTACCCTAGGCGGGGGCGGGGAGCTGTTTTTT,CASTLGGGGELFF
-,TRBJ1-3,few,TRBV5-1,TGCGCCAGCAGCTTGGGCAGGGATTACTCTGGAAACACCATATATTTT,CASSLGRDYSGNTIYF
TRBD1,TRBJ2-3,-,TRBV7-3,TGTGCCAGCAGCCTTCGACCCGGGACAGGGGGTATCGCAGATACGCAGTATTTT,CASSLRPGTGGIADTQYF
TRBD1,TRBJ1-2,once,TRBV18,TGTGCCAGCTCACCGCAGGGGGCGGATGGCTACACCTTC,CASSPQGADGYTF
TRBD1,TRBJ2-5,once,TRBV19,TGTGCCAGTAGTGTCCAGGGGGTGGGGGAAGAGACCCAGTACTTC,CASSVQGVGEETQYF
-,TRBJ2-1,-,TRBV5-8,TGTGCCAGCAGCTTGGTCCCCCCTAATAATGAGCAGTTCTTC,CASSLVPPNNEQFF
-,TRBJ2-7,-,TRBV7-2,TGTGCCAGCAGCTTGGGGGGGCGCGAGCAGTACTTC,CASSLGGREQYF
-,TRBJ2-2,-,TRBV5-1,TGCGCCAGCAGCCAGGGTCGACAGCCGAACACCGGGGAGCTGTTTTTT,CASSQGRQPNTGELFF
-,TRBJ1-2,many,TRBV18,TGTGCCAGCTCACATGGGGACATTGGCTACACCTTC,CASSHGDIGYTF
-,TRBJ1-3,-,TRBV7-2,TGTGCCAGCAGTCAGATTTTCTCTGGAAACACCATATATTTT,CASSQIFSGNTIYF
TRBD1,TRBJ1-2,-,TRBV5-6,TGTGCCAGCATTGGGCAGGGGGCCTCCGGCTACACCTTC,CASIGQGASGYTF
-,TRBJ1-5,-,TRBV6-2/TRBV6-3,TGTGCCAGCAGTTACGCGGGTCAGTTAAGCAATCAGCCCCAGCATTTT,CASSYAGQLSNQPQHF
TRBD1,TRBJ1-4,-,TRBV25-1,TGTGCCAGCAGTGCAGGACAGGTTGCAACTAATGAAAAACTGTTTTTT,CASSAGQVATNEKLFF
-,TRBJ1-5,-,TRBV19,TGTGCCAGTAGTGATTCCGGGACTTCAAGCAATCAGCCCCAGCATTTT,CASSDSGTSSNQPQHF
TRBD1,TRBJ1-4,-,TRBV4-1,TGCGCCAGCAGCCGGCCACAGGGGACTAATGAAAAACTGTTTTTT,CASSRPQGTNEKLFF